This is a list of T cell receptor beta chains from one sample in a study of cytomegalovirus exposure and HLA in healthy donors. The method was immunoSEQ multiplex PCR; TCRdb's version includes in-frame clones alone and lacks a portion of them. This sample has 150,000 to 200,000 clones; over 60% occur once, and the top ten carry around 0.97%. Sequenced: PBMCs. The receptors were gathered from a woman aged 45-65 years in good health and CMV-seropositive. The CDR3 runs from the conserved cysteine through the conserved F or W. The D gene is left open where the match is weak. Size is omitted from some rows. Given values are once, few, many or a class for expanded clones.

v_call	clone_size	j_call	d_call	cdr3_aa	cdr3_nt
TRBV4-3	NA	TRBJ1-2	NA	CASSQVSGLSGYTF	TGCGCCAGCAGCCAAGTGTCAGGGTTGAGTGGCTACACCTTC
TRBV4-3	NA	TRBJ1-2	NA	CASSQDGKGNYGYTF	TGCGCCAGCAGCCAAGACGGGAAGGGTAACTATGGCTACACCTTC
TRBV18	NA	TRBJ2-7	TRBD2	CASSPTASGREGEQYF	TGTGCCAGCTCACCAACGGCTAGCGGGAGGGAGGGCGAGCAGTACTTC
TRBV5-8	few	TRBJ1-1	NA	CASSLTAMNTEAFF	TGTGCCAGCAGCTTGACAGCAATGAACACTGAAGCTTTCTTT
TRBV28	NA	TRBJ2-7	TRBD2	CASSAIAGGVYEQYF	TGTGCCAGCAGTGCCATAGCGGGGGGGGTTTACGAGCAGTACTTC
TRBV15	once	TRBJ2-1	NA	CATSRGGGNSYNEQFF	TGTGCCACCAGCAGAGGAGGCGGTAACTCATACAATGAGCAGTTCTTC
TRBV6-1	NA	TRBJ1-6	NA	CASLAGDHSPLHF	TGTGCCAGCCTCGCGGGGGACCATTCACCCCTCCACTTT
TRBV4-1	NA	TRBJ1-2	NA	CASSQGLAGYASGYTF	TGCGCCAGCAGCCAAGGCCTGGCAGGGTATGCGAGTGGCTACACCTTC
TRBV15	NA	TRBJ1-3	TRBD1	CATSRDPGGSSGNTIYF	TGTGCCACCAGCAGAGATCCAGGGGGGAGCTCTGGAAACACCATATATTTT
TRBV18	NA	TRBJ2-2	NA	CASSPVDSRNTGELFF	TGTGCCAGCTCACCCGTAGACTCTAGGAACACCGGGGAGCTGTTTTTT
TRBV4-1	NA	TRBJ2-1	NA	CASSQDQGGQFF	TGCGCCAGCAGCCAAGATCAGGGGGGGCAGTTCTTC
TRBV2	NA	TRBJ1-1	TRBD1	CASSEALGAGGDRAEAFF	TGTGCCAGCAGTGAAGCTCTAGGGGCAGGGGGCGATCGCGCTGAAGCTTTCTTT
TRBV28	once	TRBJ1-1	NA	CASSLVPTDRNTEAFF	TGTGCCAGCAGTTTGGTCCCGACAGATCGGAACACTGAAGCTTTCTTT
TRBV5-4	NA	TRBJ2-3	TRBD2	CASSLRRGGQDTQYF	TGTGCCAGCAGCTTGAGGCGGGGGGGTCAGGATACGCAGTATTTT
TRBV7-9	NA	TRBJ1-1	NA	CASSAPGVLNTEAFF	TGTGCCAGCAGCGCGCCGGGGGTTCTGAACACTGAAGCTTTCTTT
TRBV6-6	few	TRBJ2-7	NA	CASNRGRLQPYEQYF	TGTGCCAGCAATCGGGGTAGGCTACAACCCTACGAGCAGTACTTC
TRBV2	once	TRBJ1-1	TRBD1	CASNRDRSSPRTEAFF	TGTGCCAGCAATCGGGACAGGTCCTCCCCGCGCACTGAAGCTTTCTTT
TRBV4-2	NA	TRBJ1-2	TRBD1	CASSQVGTGFYGYTF	TGTGCCAGCAGCCAAGTGGGGACAGGGTTTTATGGCTACACCTTC
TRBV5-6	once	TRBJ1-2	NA	CASRFAGLDGYTF	TGTGCCAGCAGGTTCGCGGGGCTCGATGGCTACACCTTC
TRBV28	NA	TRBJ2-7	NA	CASSISYEQYF	TGTGCCAGCAGCATCTCCTACGAGCAGTACTTC
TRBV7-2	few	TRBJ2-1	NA	CASSLGREREQFF	TGTGCCAGCAGCTTAGGGAGGGAGAGGGAGCAGTTCTTC
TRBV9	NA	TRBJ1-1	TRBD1	CASSAGQGSEAFF	TGTGCCAGCAGTGCCGGACAGGGCTCTGAAGCTTTCTTT
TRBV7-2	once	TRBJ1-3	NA	CATREGGSGNTIYF	TGTGCCACCCGGGAGGGGGGATCTGGAAACACCATATATTTT
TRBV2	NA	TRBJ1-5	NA	CASSWTENQPQHF	TGTGCCAGCAGTTGGACAGAAAATCAGCCCCAGCATTTT
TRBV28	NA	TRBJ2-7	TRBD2	CASAGHSGGAADEQYF	TGTGCCAGCGCTGGGCATAGCGGGGGGGCGGCGGACGAGCAGTACTTC
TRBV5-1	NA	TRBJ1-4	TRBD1	CASSLQRTGVNEKLFF	TGCGCCAGCAGCTTACAACGGACAGGCGTGAATGAAAAACTGTTTTTT
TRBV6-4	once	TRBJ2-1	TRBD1	CASSDGQGARDEQFF	TGTGCCAGCAGTGACGGGCAGGGGGCGAGGGATGAGCAGTTCTTC
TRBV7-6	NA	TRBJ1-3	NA	CASSEAGGAAGNTIYF	TGTGCCAGCAGCGAAGCGGGCGGGGCGGCCGGAAACACCATATATTTT
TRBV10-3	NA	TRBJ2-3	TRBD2	CAISEGGTSGAETQYF	TGTGCCATCAGTGAGGGAGGGACTAGCGGGGCCGAGACGCAGTATTTT
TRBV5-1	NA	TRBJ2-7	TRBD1	CASSLGQGTEQYF	TGCGCCAGCAGCTTGGGACAGGGAACCGAGCAGTACTTC